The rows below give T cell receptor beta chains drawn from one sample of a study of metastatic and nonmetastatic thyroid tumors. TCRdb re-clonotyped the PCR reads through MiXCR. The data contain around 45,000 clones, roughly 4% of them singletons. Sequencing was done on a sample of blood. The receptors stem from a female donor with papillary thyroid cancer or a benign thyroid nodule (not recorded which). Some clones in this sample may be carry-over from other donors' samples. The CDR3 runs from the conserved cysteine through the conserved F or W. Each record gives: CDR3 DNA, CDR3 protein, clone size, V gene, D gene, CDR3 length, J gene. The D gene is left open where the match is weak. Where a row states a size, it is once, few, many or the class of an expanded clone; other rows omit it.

cdr3_nt: TGTGCCAGCAGTTTGGGTGCGGGGCAGGGGCACTATGGCTACACCTTC
cdr3_aa: CASSLGAGQGHYGYTF
clone_size: few
v_call: TRBV28
d_call: -
cdr3_length: 16
j_call: TRBJ1-2

cdr3_nt: TGTGCCAGCGGCCTGGTGGGGTATGAGCAGTTATTC
cdr3_aa: CASGLVGYEQLF
clone_size: few
v_call: TRBV28
d_call: -
cdr3_length: 12
j_call: TRBJ2-1

cdr3_nt: TGTGCCAGCAGCTTAATGCGGAGCTCCTACGAGCAGTACTTC
cdr3_aa: CASSLMRSSYEQYF
clone_size: many
v_call: TRBV11-3
d_call: -
cdr3_length: 14
j_call: TRBJ2-7

cdr3_nt: TGTGCCAGTAGTATGCAACCAGGGAGCTCCTACAATGAGCAGTTCTTC
cdr3_aa: CASSMQPGSSYNEQFF
clone_size: many
v_call: TRBV19
d_call: -
cdr3_length: 16
j_call: TRBJ2-1

cdr3_nt: TGTGCCAGCAGCTTAAGTCCGGCAATGAACACTGAAGCTTTCTTT
cdr3_aa: CASSLSPAMNTEAFF
clone_size: -
v_call: TRBV7-3
d_call: -
cdr3_length: 15
j_call: TRBJ1-1

cdr3_nt: TGCAGTGCTAGCTCCAGGGGGCGCGGCTATGGCTACACCTTC
cdr3_aa: CSASSRGRGYGYTF
clone_size: many
v_call: TRBV20-1
d_call: TRBD1
cdr3_length: 14
j_call: TRBJ1-2

cdr3_nt: TGTGCCAGCAGCTTAAAGCCTGGGCTGGTGGCGGGAGGGTATGAGCAGTTCTTC
cdr3_aa: CASSLKPGLVAGGYEQFF
clone_size: -
v_call: TRBV11-2
d_call: TRBD2
cdr3_length: 18
j_call: TRBJ2-1

cdr3_nt: TGTGCCAGCACTTCCGGCTACGAGCAGTACTTC
cdr3_aa: CASTSGYEQYF
clone_size: -
v_call: TRBV6-9
d_call: -
cdr3_length: 11
j_call: TRBJ2-7

cdr3_nt: TGTGCCAGTACCATCAGTAGGGGCAGGGGTCATATTGGCTACACCTTC
cdr3_aa: CASTISRGRGHIGYTF
clone_size: -
v_call: TRBV19
d_call: -
cdr3_length: 16
j_call: TRBJ1-2

cdr3_nt: TGTGCCACCAGTCCGGACGGACCGAGAGATACGCAGTATTTT
cdr3_aa: CATSPDGPRDTQYF
clone_size: -
v_call: TRBV24-1
d_call: -
cdr3_length: 14
j_call: TRBJ2-3

cdr3_nt: TGTGCCATCAGTGAGGCGTGGGGGGAGAACACTGAAGCTTTCTTT
cdr3_aa: CAISEAWGENTEAFF
clone_size: many
v_call: TRBV10-3
d_call: -
cdr3_length: 15
j_call: TRBJ1-1

cdr3_nt: TGTGCCAGCAGCAGTACAGGGGCCACTGAAGCTTTCTTT
cdr3_aa: CASSSTGATEAFF
clone_size: many
v_call: TRBV7-9
d_call: TRBD1
cdr3_length: 13
j_call: TRBJ1-1

cdr3_nt: TGTGCCAGCAGTGAACAGGGGATGGGAAACACCATATATTTT
cdr3_aa: CASSEQGMGNTIYF
clone_size: -
v_call: TRBV12-3/TRBV12-4
d_call: TRBD1
cdr3_length: 14
j_call: TRBJ1-3

cdr3_nt: TGCAGTGCTAGCCTGGACAGAGGACAAACCTACGAGCAGTACTTC
cdr3_aa: CSASLDRGQTYEQYF
clone_size: many
v_call: TRBV20-1
d_call: -
cdr3_length: 15
j_call: TRBJ2-7

cdr3_nt: TGTGCCAGCTCACCACCGGAAATCGGAGAGACCCAGTACTTC
cdr3_aa: CASSPPEIGETQYF
clone_size: -
v_call: TRBV18
d_call: -
cdr3_length: 14
j_call: TRBJ2-5

cdr3_nt: TGTGCCAGCAGTGAAGGACTAGCGGGAGCCGGGGAGCTGTTTTTT
cdr3_aa: CASSEGLAGAGELFF
clone_size: medium-sized
v_call: TRBV6-1
d_call: TRBD2
cdr3_length: 15
j_call: TRBJ2-2

cdr3_nt: TGTGCCAGCAGGGCGACAGGTCCCTACAATGAGCAGTTCTTC
cdr3_aa: CASRATGPYNEQFF
clone_size: few
v_call: TRBV25-1
d_call: -
cdr3_length: 14
j_call: TRBJ2-1

cdr3_nt: TGTGCCAGCAGCGGACGGGGTCTGGGGTTTCAAGAGACCCAGTACTTC
cdr3_aa: CASSGRGLGFQETQYF
clone_size: many
v_call: TRBV7-9
d_call: -
cdr3_length: 16
j_call: TRBJ2-5

cdr3_nt: TGTGCCAGCAGTCCCAGACAGGGTACGAGCGGGGAGCTGTTTTTT
cdr3_aa: CASSPRQGTSGELFF
clone_size: few
v_call: TRBV27
d_call: TRBD1
cdr3_length: 15
j_call: TRBJ2-2

cdr3_nt: TGTGCCAGTAGGCGGGGACAGGGGTACAATGAGCAGTTCTTC
cdr3_aa: CASRRGQGYNEQFF
clone_size: many
v_call: TRBV19
d_call: TRBD1
cdr3_length: 14
j_call: TRBJ2-1